The clone carrying this TCR beta chain has ten or more counts. Its antigen remains unknown. Trimming cost V 5 bases and J 2 bases; bases outside gene matches: 13. Germline CDR1 MNHEY, CDR2 SVGEGT. This CDR3 is built from 17 residues. This entry comes from a study of T-cell memory formation after mild COVID-19. Overall study results and limits: Pre-infection memory carried some responding clones, suggesting that cross-reactive memory joined.

Using constant-segment primers, 5'RACE produced TCR alpha and TCR beta cDNA libraries carrying sample barcodes and UMIs. From the 5' RACE reads, TCRdb called clonotypes with MiXCR, one entry per CDR3 protein. The data hold 92,000 or so distinct CDR3 sequences, with about 13% observed a single time. The sequenced sample consisted of PBMCs or a T cell subset sorted from them (not recorded which). This clonotype was sampled from an adult woman who had mild COVID-19 (a few samples of this study predate the infection). Cell type and time point are not known. J is TRBJ1-1 and V is TRBV6-2 or TRBV6-3, with TRBD1 identical over 8 bases. Here the CDR3 DNA reads TGTGCCAGCAGTGGAATCCCCGACAGGGGCATCAACACTGAAGCTTTCTTT. Its protein is CASSGIPDRGINTEAFF.